This TCR beta chain was found in a study of blood T cell repertoires in COVID-19. For the study at large: Material from acute and convalescent COVID-19 was sourced from the United States, Italy and Spain. PBMCs, B-cell-depleted T cells, or T cells provided the cDNA or gDNA that made up the material.

Seattle participants joined during active infection and were tracked over time. In the authors' workflow: Cell counts per sample came from amplifying reference gene primers. The method was immunoSEQ multiplex PCR; TCRdb's version includes in-frame clones alone and lacks a portion of them. V, J and clone size were drawn from that table, and D and trimming were deduced from the DNA. The sample has fewer than 350,000 clones; roughly nine tenths are singletons. This clone occurred once. The CDR3 length is 16 residues. Deletions cut 4 bases from V and 3 bases from J, with 20 bases between. The V gene's germline CDR1 is SGHDT and CDR2 YYEEEE.

The origin of this receptor is a woman in her 30s with COVID-19, enrolled during active disease. The sequencing sample was made of peripheral blood. The rearrangement uses TRBV5-6 and TRBJ2-7; perhaps TRBD1 as D (6 bases). As DNA, the CDR3 is TGTGCCAGCAGCACCACAGTTCAGGGGAGATACTACGAGCAGTACTTC. It yields the protein CASSTTVQGRYYEQYF.